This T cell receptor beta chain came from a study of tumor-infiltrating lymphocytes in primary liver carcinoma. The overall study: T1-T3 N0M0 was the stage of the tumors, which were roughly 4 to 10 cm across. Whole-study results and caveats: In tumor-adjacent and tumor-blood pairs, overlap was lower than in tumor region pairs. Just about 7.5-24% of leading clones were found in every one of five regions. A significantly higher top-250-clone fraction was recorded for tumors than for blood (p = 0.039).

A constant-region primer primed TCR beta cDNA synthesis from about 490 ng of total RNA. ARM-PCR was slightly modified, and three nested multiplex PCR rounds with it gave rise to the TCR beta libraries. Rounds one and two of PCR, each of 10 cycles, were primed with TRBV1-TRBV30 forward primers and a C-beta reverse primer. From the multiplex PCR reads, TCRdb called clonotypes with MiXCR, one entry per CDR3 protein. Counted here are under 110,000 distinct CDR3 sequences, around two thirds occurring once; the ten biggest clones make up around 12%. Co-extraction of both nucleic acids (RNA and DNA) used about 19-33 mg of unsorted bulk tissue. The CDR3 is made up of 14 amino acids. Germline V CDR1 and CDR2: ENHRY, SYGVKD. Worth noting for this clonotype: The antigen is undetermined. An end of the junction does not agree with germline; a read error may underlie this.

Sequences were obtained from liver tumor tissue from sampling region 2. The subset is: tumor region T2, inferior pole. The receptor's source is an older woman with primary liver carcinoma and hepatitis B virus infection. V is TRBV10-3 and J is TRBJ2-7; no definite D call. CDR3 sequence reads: CGISAERVFLEQYF. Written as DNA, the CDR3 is TGTGGCATCAGTGCGGAAAGAGTGTTCCTCGAGCAGTACTTC.